One sample yielded the 27 T cell receptor beta chains listed below, sequenced in a study of blood T cells in healthy people across ages. Then a second PCR, running roughly 7 to 11 cycles, was carried out with a sample-barcoded 5' primer and a J-beta primer mix. TCRdb re-analysed the 5' RACE reads in MiXCR, keeping a single row per CDR3 protein. Of 1.5 million to 2 million distinct CDR3 sequences in the sample, about 49% are singletons; the top ten hold over 2%. Sequencing used blood. Source of these receptors: a woman between 40 and 55 years old in good health.

CDR3 in amino acids: CASSPPTPHTDTQYF. The CDR3 DNA follows: TGCGCCAGCAGTCCCCCCACCCCACACACAGATACGCAGTATTTT. The chain carries TRBV5-1 and TRBJ2-3, with no clear D. The CDR3 consists of 15 residues. V was trimmed by 5 bases and J by 2 bases, leaving 15 bases between them. Germline CDR1 is SGHRS and CDR2 is YFSETQ.

The chain couples TRBV5-1 to TRBJ2-4, with 8 nucleotides matching TRBD2. The end of the DNA is better explained by TRBJ2-5, so the J call may be wrong. The CDR3 has 14 amino acids. In germline, CDR1 is SGHRS, CDR2 YFSETQ. Written as DNA, the CDR3 is TGCGCCAGCAGCACCGCGGCGGGGGGAGAGACCCAGTACTTC. Protein product: CASSTAAGGETQYF.

This chain connects TRBV3-1 to TRBJ2-4; D may be TRBD2 (5 bases). CDR1 is LGHDT and CDR2 is YNNKEL in the germline V gene (reference sequence). Trimming took off 1 base at V and 9 bases at J, with 13 bases between the two ends. The CDR3 consists of 14 residues. This chain's CDR3 is CASSQGEGTGIQYF. The CDR3 DNA sequence: TGTGCCAGCAGCCAAGGTGAGGGAACCGGCATTCAGTACTTC.

V usage is TRBV4-1 and J usage is TRBJ2-7, with a possible D match to TRBD1 (5 bases). The CDR3 runs to 15 residues. Germline V lookup: CDR1 MGHRA, CDR2 YSYEKL. The V and J ends lost 1 base and 0 bases respectively, with 10 bases between them. The CDR3 nucleotides are TGCGCCAGCAGCCAAGCGCCAGGGCCCTCCTACGAGCAGTACTTC. It encodes CASSQAPGPSYEQYF.

The chain joins TRBV6-2 or TRBV6-3 to TRBJ2-4; tentative D call: TRBD2 (6 bases). The V end was cut by 2 bases, the J end by 3 bases, with 11 bases between. The CDR3 has 15 amino acids. The V gene's germline CDR1 is MNHEY and CDR2 SVGEGT. The CDR3 here is CASSYTRRGKNIQYF. CDR3 in DNA: TGTGCCAGCAGTTACACCAGGAGGGGCAAAAACATTCAGTACTTC.

As regards this clonotype: The junction departs from germline at one end; a sequencing error may be responsible. The chain has TRBV4-2 and TRBJ2-1; D gene ambiguous. The CDR3 extends over 14 amino acids. In germline, CDR1 is LGHNA, CDR2 YNFKEQ. CDR3 in amino acids: CVSSQDLLYNEQFF. CDR3 sequence (DNA): TGTGTCAGCAGCCAAGATCTCCTATACAATGAGCAGTTCTTC.

The chain links TRBV6-5 to TRBJ2-3; D gene unclear. The ends were cut back, 0 bases at V and 0 bases at J, with 10 bases in the middle. This CDR3 comprises 16 residues. Germline assignment: CDR1 MNHEY and CDR2 SVGAGI. The CDR3 DNA is TGTGCCAGCAGTTACTCTCAGACAAGTAGCACAGATACGCAGTATTTT. Translation: CASSYSQTSSTDTQYF.

The gene calls are TRBV7-2 and TRBJ2-1; D call uncertain. The CDR3 spans 12 residues. The V end lost 4 bases, the J end lost 9 bases, and 10 bases lay between the germline ends. Per germline, CDR1 SGHTA and CDR2 FQGNSA. DNA of the CDR3: TGTGCCAGCAGCTCCTACTGGGGTGAGCAGTTCTTC. It is translated as CASSSYWGEQFF.

The chain carries TRBV7-2 and TRBJ2-2; D is possibly TRBD2 (7 bases). Looked up from germline, CDR1 is SGHTA and CDR2 is FQGNSA. This CDR3 is 14 amino acids long. Trimming removed 3 bases from V and 6 bases from J, with 11 bases in between. CDR3 amino acids: CASSLGGLAGELFF. The DNA of the CDR3 is TGTGCCAGCAGCTTGGGGGGGCTGGCCGGGGAGCTGTTTTTT.

The J gene is TRBJ2-3, the V gene TRBV24-1; 10 nucleotides line up with TRBD2. Per germline, CDR1 KGHDR and CDR2 SFDVKD. The CDR3 spans 16 residues. Losses at the gene ends were 3 bases for V and 8 bases for J; bases not matched to a gene: 10. The DNA of the CDR3 is TGTGCCACCAGTGATCAGACTAGCGGGCTCAGTCCTACGCAGTATTTT. Translated, it gives CATSDQTSGLSPTQYF.

The chain joins TRBV28 to TRBJ2-3; 8 bases are shared with TRBD1. V was clipped by 5 bases and J by 2 bases; unmatched bases: 9. The CDR3 loop spans 16 amino acids. Germline values: CDR1 MDHEN, CDR2 SYDVKM. The CDR3 DNA sequence: TGTGCCAGCAGTCCCGGACAGGGTTCTTACACAGATACGCAGTATTTT. Residues: CASSPGQGSYTDTQYF.

This chain uses TRBV27 with TRBJ2-5, with D hard to call. Trimming cost V 3 bases and J 0 bases, with 14 bases left between them. Germline lookup yields CDR1 MNHEY and CDR2 SMNVEV (reference sequence). This CDR3 contains 16 residues. CDR3 coding DNA: TGTGCCAGCAGTTTCTACGGTAGAAGTCACCAAGAGACCCAGTACTTC. Its protein is CASSFYGRSHQETQYF.

This clonotype turned up a few times. The chain carries TRBV3-1 and TRBJ1-1; no clear D. V was pared by 0 bases and J by 1 base, with 6 bases between. The CDR3 sequence is 14 residues long. Germline values: CDR1 LGHDT, CDR2 YNNKEL (reference sequence). This chain's CDR3 is CASSQDPRNTEAFF. The CDR3 DNA reads as TGTGCCAGCAGCCAAGATCCGAGGAACACTGAAGCTTTCTTT.

This clonotype is a singleton in its sample. The V gene is TRBV29-1, the J gene TRBJ2-3; 10 nucleotides agree with TRBD2. This CDR3 comprises 17 residues. Germline values: CDR1 SQVTM, CDR2 ANQGSEA. V shed 8 bases and J 4 bases; nucleotides not matched to a gene: 18. CDR3 protein: CSFKFPCGTSVPDTQYF. CDR3 DNA sequence: TGCAGCTTTAAATTTCCTTGTGGGACTAGCGTCCCAGATACGCAGTATTTT.

On this clonotype: Because the CDR3's place on the DNA is in doubt, the DNA is left out and the CDR3 is given as listed by TCRdb. The chain uses TRBV12-3 or TRBV12-4 and TRBJ2-4; the table names TRBD1, a call not compared with the DNA. The CDR3 totals 16 residues, both ends included. This chain's CDR3 is CASSTSDRVAKNIQYF.

This clonotype occurred a few times. This chain links TRBV5-1 with TRBJ1-2, with D possibly being TRBD1 (5 bases). The CDR3 covers 14 residues. The V and J ends lost 1 base and 8 bases respectively, with 15 bases between them. Germline V gives CDR1 SGHRS, CDR2 YFSETQ. The CDR3 reads CASSLTDRGGGYTF. The CDR3 DNA follows: TGCGCCAGCAGCTTGACCGACCGGGGCGGGGGCTACACCTTC.

The chain combines TRBV6-1 with TRBJ2-1, with 9 positions matching TRBD2. CDR3 length equals 16 residues. Germline-derived CDR1 and CDR2 are MNHNS and SASEGT. V trimming: 0 bases; J trimming: 5 bases; junction bases outside the gene matches: 5. CDR3 sequence (DNA): TGTGCCAGCAGTGAAGCGCTGCTAGCGGGGCACAATGAGCAGTTCTTC. This codes for CASSEALLAGHNEQFF.

This chain connects TRBV5-5 to TRBJ1-1, with no clear D. Trimming pared 3 bases from V and 0 bases from J, leaving 12 bases between. The CDR3 contains 15 residues. Germline assignment: CDR1 SGHKS and CDR2 YYEKEE (reference sequence). CDR3 amino acids: CASSSNAVMNTEAFF. The DNA of the CDR3 is TGTGCCAGCAGCTCTAACGCCGTTATGAACACTGAAGCTTTCTTT.

Comments on this clonotype: A read error may produce the germline difference seen at one junction end. The chain uses TRBV7-8 and TRBJ1-5; 9 bases agree with TRBD1. The V gene's germline CDR1 is SGHVS and CDR2 FQNEAQ. The CDR3 is 19 amino acids. The CDR3 protein is CASSFGTGTFGAINQLQHF. CDR3 DNA sequence: TGTGCCAGCAGCTTCGGGACAGGGACGTTCGGGGCAATAAATCAGCTCCAGCATTTT.

The rearrangement uses TRBV21-1 and TRBJ2-7; the table's D call of TRBD1 was not tested on the DNA. TRBV21-1 is a recognized pseudogene. This CDR3 comprises 14 residues. In nucleotides, the CDR3 is TGTGCCAGCAGCAATTGGGACAGGGGGTTCGAGCAGTACTTC. This codes for CASSNWDRGFEQYF.

This clonotype was counted only a few times. V is TRBV12-3 or TRBV12-4 and J is TRBJ2-5; possible D gene TRBD1, 5 bases. Trimming removed 6 bases at V and 1 base at J, with 15 bases between. The CDR3 loop spans 15 amino acids. The CDR3 DNA reads as TGTGCCAGCAGCCGTAGGCGACAGATCCAAGAGACCCAGTACTTC. Its translation is CASSRRRQIQETQYF.

Notes on this clonotype: Because the CDR3's place on the DNA is in doubt, the DNA is left out and the CDR3 is given as listed by TCRdb. The V call is TRBV6-2 or TRBV6-3, the J call TRBJ1-2; the table assigns TRBD1, which was not confirmed against the DNA. The CDR3 contains 17 residues when both ends are counted. The germline gives CDR1 MNHEY, CDR2 SVGEGT. This chain's CDR3 is CASSSSRGEVIGYGYTF.

This chain connects TRBV7-2 to TRBJ2-3; TRBD2 agrees at 7 bases. The CDR3 is 14 amino acids. CDR1 and CDR2 from the germline V gene are SGHTA and FQGNSA. After removal of 3 bases from V and 5 bases from J, the junction contained 5 bases not matched to a gene. The CDR3 spells CASSFKRGQDTQYF. CDR3 DNA sequence: TGTGCCAGCAGCTTTAAGCGGGGTCAAGATACGCAGTATTTT. Variable domain in full (rest from reference TRBV7-2 and TRBJ2-3): GAGVSQSPSNKVTEKGKDVELRCDPISGHTALYWYRQSLGQGLEFLIYFQGNSAPDKSGLPSDRFSAERTGGSVSTLTIQRTQQEDSAVYLCASSFKRGQDTQYFGPGTRLTVL.

The chain links TRBV19 to TRBJ2-7; no definite D call. Per the germline V gene, CDR1 is LNHDA and CDR2 is SQIVND (reference sequence). The CDR3 runs to 11 residues. Trimming removed 1 base at V and 6 bases at J, with 4 bases between. The CDR3 bases are TGTGCCAGTAGTATAGCGGGCGAGCAGTACTTC. Translating gives CASSIAGEQYF.

The chain couples TRBV6-2 or TRBV6-3 to TRBJ1-1, with 7 bases aligning to TRBD1. The ends lost 1 base at V and 11 bases at J; junction bases unmatched: 16. This CDR3 region has 16 residues. The V gene's germline CDR1 is MNHEY and CDR2 SVGEGT. In DNA, the CDR3 is TGTGCCAGCAGTTACTGGTGGAACAGGGGCAACACAGCCGCTTTCTTT. Protein product: CASSYWWNRGNTAAFF.

This clonotype was seen a few times. The CDR3 reads CASSGGTSGHSYEQYF. Written as DNA, the CDR3 is TGTGCCAGCAGCGGAGGGACTAGCGGGCATTCCTACGAGCAGTACTTC. The rearrangement links TRBV9 to TRBJ2-7; 12 bases fit TRBD2. After removal of 3 bases from V and 1 base from J, the junction contained 5 bases not matched to a gene. The length of the CDR3 is 16 residues. CDR1 and CDR2 (germline): SGDLS, YYNGEE.

This clonotype was picked up a small number of times. V and J are TRBV28 and TRBJ1-1; D call uncertain. The CDR3 sequence is 15 residues long. Germline-derived CDR1 and CDR2 are MDHEN and SYDVKM. Trimming pared 2 bases from V and 1 base from J, leaving 11 bases between. CDR3 amino acids: CASSLASVSNTEAFF. The DNA of the CDR3 is TGTGCCAGCAGTTTAGCCTCTGTCTCGAACACTGAAGCTTTCTTT.